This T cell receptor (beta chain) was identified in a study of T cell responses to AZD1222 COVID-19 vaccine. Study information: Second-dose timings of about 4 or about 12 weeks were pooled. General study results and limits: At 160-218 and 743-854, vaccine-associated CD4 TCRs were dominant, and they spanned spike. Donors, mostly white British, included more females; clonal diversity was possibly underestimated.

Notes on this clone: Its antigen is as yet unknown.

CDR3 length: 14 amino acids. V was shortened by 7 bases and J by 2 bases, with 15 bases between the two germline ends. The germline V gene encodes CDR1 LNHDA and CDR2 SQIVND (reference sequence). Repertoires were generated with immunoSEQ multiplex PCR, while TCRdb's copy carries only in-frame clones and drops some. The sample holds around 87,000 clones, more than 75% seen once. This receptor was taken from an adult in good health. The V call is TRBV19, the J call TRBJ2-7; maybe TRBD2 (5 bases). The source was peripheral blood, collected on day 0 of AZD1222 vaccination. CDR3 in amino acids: CASNGRDSPYEQYF. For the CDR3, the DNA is TGTGCCAGTAACGGCCGGGATTCCCCCTACGAGCAGTACTTC.